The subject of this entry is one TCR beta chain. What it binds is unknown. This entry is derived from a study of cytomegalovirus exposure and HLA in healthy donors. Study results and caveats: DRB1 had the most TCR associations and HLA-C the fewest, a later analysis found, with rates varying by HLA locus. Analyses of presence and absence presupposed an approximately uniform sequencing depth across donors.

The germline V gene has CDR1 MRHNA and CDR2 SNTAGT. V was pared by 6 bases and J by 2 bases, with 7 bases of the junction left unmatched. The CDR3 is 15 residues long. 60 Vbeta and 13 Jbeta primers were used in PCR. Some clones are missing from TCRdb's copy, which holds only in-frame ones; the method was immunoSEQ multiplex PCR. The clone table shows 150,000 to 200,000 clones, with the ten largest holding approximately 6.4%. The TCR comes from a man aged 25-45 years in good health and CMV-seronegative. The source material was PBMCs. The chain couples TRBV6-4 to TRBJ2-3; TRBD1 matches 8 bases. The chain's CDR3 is CASSDRGGTTDTQYF. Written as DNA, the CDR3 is TGTGCCAGCAGCGACAGGGGAGGTACCACAGATACGCAGTATTTT.